The clone carrying this T cell receptor beta chain was counted ten times or more. Its antigen is still unknown. V was cut by 4 bases and J by 2 bases, with 13 bases left in between. The length of the CDR3 is 15 residues. Germline V lookup: CDR1 SGHRS, CDR2 YFSETQ. Healthy Caucasians supplied all donations. TCRdb itself ran the 5' RACE reads through MiXCR, one entry per CDR3 protein. The sample has 500,000 to 700,000 distinct CDR3 sequences, about 7% seen once. This record belongs to a study of identical twins. Findings and limits, study-wide: Alpha sequences out of frame and shared by twins had excess low generation probability. Memory repertoires lacked the insertion deficit that abundant cord blood beta clonotypes showed.

The same sample was also studied in work on yellow fever vaccine responses in identical twins.

The sequence came from a woman between 18 and 29 years old in good health. The J gene is TRBJ2-1, the V gene TRBV5-1, with D possibly called TRBD1 or TRBD2 (5 bases each). The sequenced sample consisted of PBMCs. The CDR3 coding sequence is TGCGCCAGCAGCATATCCGGGACCACCTACAATGAGCAGTTCTTC. It codes for CASSISGTTYNEQFF.